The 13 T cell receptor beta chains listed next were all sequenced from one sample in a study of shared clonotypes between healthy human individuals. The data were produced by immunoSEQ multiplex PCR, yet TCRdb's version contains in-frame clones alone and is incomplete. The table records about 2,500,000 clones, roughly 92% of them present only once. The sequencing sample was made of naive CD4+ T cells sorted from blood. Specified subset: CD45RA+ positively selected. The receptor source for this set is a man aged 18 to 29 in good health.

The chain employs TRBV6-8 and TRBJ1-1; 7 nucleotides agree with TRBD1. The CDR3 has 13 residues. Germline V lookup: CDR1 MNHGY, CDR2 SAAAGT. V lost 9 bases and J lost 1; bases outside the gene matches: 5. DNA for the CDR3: TGTGCCAGATGGGACAGCAAGAACACTGAAGCTTTCTTT. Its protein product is CARWDSKNTEAFF.

The CDR3 DNA is TGTGCCAGCAGTCAACAAGGGTTAAGAAGTAATTCACCCCTCCACTTT. Translated, it gives CASSQQGLRSNSPLHF. This rearrangement joins TRBV2 to TRBJ1-6; the D is unclear. Germline CDR1 and CDR2: SNHLY and FYNNEI. The V end was cut by 5 bases, the J end by 6 bases, with 17 bases between. CDR3 length: 16 amino acids.

The CDR3, as DNA: TGTGCCACCAGCAGAGCGGGGAGGGCAACTAATGAAAAACTGTTTTTT. The encoded protein is CATSRAGRATNEKLFF. The chain employs TRBV15 and TRBJ1-4; D is unresolved. Germline loops: CDR1 LNHNV, CDR2 YYDKDF (reference sequence). V was cut by 1 base and J by 0 bases, with 9 bases left in between. The CDR3 is made up of 16 amino acids.

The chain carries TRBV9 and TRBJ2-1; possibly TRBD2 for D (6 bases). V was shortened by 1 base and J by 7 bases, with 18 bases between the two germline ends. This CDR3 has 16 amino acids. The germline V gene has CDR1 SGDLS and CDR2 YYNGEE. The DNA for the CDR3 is TGTGCCAGCAGCGTATCCGGGGGTGATCTACAAAATGAGCAGTTCTTC. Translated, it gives CASSVSGGDLQNEQFF.

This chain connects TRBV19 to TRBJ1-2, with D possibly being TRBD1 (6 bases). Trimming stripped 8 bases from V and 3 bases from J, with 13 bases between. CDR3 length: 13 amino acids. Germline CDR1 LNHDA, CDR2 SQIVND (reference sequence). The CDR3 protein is CASARTVDYGYTF. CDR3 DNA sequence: TGTGCCAGTGCAAGGACAGTAGACTATGGCTACACCTTC.

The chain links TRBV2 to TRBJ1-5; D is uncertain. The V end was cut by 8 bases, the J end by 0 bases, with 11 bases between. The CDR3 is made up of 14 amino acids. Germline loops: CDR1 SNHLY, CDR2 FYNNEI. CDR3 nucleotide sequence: TGTGCCAGCCATGAGATCTATAGCAATCAGCCCCAGCATTTT. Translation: CASHEIYSNQPQHF.

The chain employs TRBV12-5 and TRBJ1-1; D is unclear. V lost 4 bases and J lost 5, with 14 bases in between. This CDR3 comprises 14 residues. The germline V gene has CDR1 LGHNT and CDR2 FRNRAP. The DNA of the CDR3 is TGTGCTAGTGGTTCTACTTCGGCAGCGACTGAAGCTTTCTTT. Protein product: CASGSTSAATEAFF.

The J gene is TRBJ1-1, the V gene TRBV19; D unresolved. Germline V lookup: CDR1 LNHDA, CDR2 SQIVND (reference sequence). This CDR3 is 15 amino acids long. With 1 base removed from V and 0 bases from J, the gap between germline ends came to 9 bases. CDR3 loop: CASSIGLAVNTEAFF. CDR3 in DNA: TGTGCCAGTAGTATAGGTTTGGCGGTGAACACTGAAGCTTTCTTT.

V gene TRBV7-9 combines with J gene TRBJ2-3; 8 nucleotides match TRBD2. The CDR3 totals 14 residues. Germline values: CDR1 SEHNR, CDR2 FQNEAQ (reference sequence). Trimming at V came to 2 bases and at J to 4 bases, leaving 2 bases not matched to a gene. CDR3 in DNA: TGTGCCAGCAGCTTAAGCGGGGGACCAGATACGCAGTATTTT. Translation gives CASSLSGGPDTQYF. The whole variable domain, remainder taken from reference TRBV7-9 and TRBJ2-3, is DTGVSQNPRHKITKRGQNVTFRCDPISEHNRLYWYRQTLGQGPEFLTYFQNEAQLEKSRLLSDRFSAERPKGSFSTLEIQRTEQGDSAMYLCASSLSGGPDTQYFGPGTRLTVL.

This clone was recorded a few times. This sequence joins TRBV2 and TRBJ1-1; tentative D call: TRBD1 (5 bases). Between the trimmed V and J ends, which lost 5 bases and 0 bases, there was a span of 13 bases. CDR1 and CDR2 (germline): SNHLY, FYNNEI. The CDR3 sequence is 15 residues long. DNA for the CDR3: TGTGCCAGCAGTTCTAGACAGCGCCTGAACACTGAAGCTTTCTTT. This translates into CASSSRQRLNTEAFF.

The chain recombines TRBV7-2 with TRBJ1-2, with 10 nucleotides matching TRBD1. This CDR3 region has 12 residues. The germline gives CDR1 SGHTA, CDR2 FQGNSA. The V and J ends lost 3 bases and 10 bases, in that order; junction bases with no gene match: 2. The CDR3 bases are TGTGCCAGCAGCTTCGGGACAGGGGTCTACACCTTC. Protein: CASSFGTGVYTF.

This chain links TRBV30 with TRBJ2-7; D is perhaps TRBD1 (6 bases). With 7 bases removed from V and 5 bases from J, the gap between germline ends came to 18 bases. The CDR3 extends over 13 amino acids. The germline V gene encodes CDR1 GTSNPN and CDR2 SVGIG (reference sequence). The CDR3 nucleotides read TGTGCCTCGACGTCCCGGGACATCCACGAGCAGTACTTC. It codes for CASTSRDIHEQYF.

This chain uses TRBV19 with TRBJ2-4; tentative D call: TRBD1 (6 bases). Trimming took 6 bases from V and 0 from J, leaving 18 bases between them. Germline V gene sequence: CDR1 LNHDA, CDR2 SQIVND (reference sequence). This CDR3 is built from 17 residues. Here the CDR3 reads CASRGKLDSLAKNIQYF. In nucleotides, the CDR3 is TGTGCCAGTAGGGGGAAGTTGGACAGTCTAGCCAAAAACATTCAGTACTTC.